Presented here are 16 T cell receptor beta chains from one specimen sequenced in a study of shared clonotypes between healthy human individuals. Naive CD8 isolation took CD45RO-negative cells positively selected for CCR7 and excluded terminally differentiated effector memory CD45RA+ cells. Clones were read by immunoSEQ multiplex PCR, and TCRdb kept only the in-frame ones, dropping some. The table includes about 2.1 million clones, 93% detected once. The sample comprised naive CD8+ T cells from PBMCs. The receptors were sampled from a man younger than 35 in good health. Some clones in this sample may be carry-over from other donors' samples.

CDR3 loop: CSIREGGYTF. CDR3 coding DNA: TGCAGCATACGGGAGGGGGGCTACACCTTC. This chain uses TRBV29-1 with TRBJ1-2; D perhaps matches TRBD1 (5 bases). Looked up from germline, CDR1 is SQVTM and CDR2 is ANQGSEA. V lost 8 bases and J 8 bases, leaving 12 bases between the germline ends. The CDR3 consists of 10 residues. The variable domain in full, with the rest retrieved from reference TRBV29-1 and TRBJ1-2, is SAVISQKPSRDICQRGTSLTIQCQVDSQVTMMFWYRQQPGQSLTLIATANQGSEATYESGFVIDKFPISRPNLTFSTLTVSNMSPEDSSIYLCSIREGGYTFGSGTRLTVV.

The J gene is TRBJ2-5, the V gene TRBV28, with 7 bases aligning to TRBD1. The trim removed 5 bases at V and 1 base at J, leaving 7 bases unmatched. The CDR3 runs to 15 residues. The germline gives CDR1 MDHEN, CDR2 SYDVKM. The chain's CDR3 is CASSPPGQLQETQYF. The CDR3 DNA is TGTGCCAGCAGTCCCCCGGGACAGCTCCAAGAGACCCAGTACTTC.

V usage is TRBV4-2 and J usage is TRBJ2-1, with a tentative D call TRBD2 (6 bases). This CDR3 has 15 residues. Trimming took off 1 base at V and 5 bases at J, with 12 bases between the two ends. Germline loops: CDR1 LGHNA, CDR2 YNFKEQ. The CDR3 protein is CASSQVSGTDNEQFF. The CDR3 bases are TGTGCCAGCAGCCAAGTTAGCGGTACCGACAATGAGCAGTTCTTC.

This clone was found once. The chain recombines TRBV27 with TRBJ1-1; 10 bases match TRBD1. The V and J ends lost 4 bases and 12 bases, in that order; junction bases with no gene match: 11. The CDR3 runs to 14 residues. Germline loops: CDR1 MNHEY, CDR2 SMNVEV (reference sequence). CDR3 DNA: TGTGCCAGCAGTTCCCTATCTGACAGGGGGCGGACTTTCTTT. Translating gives CASSSLSDRGRTFF.

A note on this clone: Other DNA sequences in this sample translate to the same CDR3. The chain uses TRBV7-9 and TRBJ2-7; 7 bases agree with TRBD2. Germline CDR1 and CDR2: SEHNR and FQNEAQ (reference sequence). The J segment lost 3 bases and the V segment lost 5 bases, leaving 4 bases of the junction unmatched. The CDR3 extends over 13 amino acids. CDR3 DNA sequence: TGTGCCAGCAGCCCACCGGGAGGCTACGAGCAGTACTTC. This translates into CASSPPGGYEQYF.

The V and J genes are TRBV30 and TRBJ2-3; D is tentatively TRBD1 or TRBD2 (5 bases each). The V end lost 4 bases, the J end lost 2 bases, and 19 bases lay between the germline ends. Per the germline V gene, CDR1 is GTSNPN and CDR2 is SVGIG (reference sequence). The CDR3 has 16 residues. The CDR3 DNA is TGTGCCTGGACCGGATGGGGGACGGTTAACACAGATACGCAGTATTTT. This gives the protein CAWTGWGTVNTDTQYF.

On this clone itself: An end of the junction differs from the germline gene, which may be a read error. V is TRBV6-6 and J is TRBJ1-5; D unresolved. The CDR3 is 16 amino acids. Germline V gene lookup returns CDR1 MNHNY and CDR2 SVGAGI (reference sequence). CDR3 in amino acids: CASIDPQTFSNRPQHF. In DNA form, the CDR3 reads TGTGCCAGCATCGACCCACAGACATTTAGCAATCGGCCCCAGCATTTT.

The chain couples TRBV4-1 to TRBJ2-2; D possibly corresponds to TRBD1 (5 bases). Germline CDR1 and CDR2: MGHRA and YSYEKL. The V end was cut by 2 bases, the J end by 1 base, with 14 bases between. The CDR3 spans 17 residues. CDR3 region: CASSQRVRGLNTGELFF. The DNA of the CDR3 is TGCGCCAGCAGCCAAAGGGTAAGGGGCTTGAACACCGGGGAGCTGTTTTTT.

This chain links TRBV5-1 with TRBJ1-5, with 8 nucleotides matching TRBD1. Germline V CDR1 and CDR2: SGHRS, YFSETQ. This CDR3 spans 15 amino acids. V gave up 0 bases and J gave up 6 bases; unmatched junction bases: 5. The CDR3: CASSLDQGAGQPQHF. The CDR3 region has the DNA TGCGCCAGCAGCTTGGATCAGGGGGCTGGTCAGCCCCAGCATTTT.

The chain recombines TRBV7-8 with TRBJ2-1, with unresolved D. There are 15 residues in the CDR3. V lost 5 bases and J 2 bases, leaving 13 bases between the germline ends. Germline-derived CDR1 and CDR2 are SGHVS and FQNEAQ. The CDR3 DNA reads TGTGCCAGCAGCGCCGGCGTTCATACCTACAATGAGCAGTTCTTC. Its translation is CASSAGVHTYNEQFF.

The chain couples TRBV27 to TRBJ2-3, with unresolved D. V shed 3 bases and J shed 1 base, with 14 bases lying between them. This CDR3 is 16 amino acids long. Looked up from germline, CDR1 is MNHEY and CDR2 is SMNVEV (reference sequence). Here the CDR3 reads CASSFDFSRRTDTQYF. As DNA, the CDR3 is TGTGCCAGCAGTTTCGACTTCTCTCGACGCACAGATACGCAGTATTTT.

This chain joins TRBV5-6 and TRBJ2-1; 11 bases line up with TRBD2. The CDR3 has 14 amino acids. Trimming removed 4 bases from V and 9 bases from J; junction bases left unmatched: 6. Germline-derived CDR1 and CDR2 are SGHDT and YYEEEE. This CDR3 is CASSVAGGPPEQFF. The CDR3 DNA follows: TGTGCCAGCAGCGTAGCGGGAGGGCCGCCTGAGCAGTTCTTC.

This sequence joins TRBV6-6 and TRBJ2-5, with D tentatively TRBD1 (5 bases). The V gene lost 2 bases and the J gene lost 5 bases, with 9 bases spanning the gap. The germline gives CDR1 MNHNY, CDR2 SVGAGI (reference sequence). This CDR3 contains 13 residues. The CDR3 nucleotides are TGTGCCAGCAGTTACGGGGCCCGGGAGACCCAGTACTTC. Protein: CASSYGARETQYF.

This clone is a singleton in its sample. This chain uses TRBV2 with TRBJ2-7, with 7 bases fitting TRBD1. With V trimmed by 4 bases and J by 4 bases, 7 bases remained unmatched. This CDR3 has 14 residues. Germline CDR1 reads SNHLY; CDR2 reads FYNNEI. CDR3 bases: TGTGCCAGCAGTGGTCGGACAGGAGGTTACGAGCAGTACTTC. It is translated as CASSGRTGGYEQYF.

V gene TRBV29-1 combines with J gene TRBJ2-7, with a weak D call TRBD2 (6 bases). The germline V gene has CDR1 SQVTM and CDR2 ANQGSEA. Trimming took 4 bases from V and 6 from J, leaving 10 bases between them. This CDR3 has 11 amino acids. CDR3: CSVGVGGEQYF. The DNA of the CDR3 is TGCAGCGTTGGGGTGGGGGGCGAGCAGTACTTC.

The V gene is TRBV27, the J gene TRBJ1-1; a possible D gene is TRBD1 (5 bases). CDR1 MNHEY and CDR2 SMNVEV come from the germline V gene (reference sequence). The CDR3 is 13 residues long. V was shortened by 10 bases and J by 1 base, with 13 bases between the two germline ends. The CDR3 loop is CATAGLGNTEAFF. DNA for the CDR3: TGTGCCACCGCGGGGCTTGGGAACACTGAAGCTTTCTTT.